This TCR beta chain emerged from a study of shared clonotypes between healthy human individuals. Trimming cost V 0 bases and J 1 base; bases outside gene matches: 6. The CDR3 has 18 amino acids. Germline loops: CDR1 SGHRS, CDR2 YFSETQ. This was a deep-level run. Clones were read by immunoSEQ multiplex PCR, and TCRdb kept only the in-frame ones, dropping some. This sample has fewer than 500,000 clones, with roughly 79% found just once. This receptor was obtained from a woman aged 40 to 50 in good health. Some clones in this sample may be carry-over from other donors' samples. The gene calls are TRBV5-1 and TRBJ2-5, with 13 bases aligning to TRBD2. Sequencing was carried out using PBMCs. CDR3 region: CASSLGTSGSRLQETQYF. The DNA of the CDR3 is TGCGCCAGCAGCTTGGGGACTAGCGGGAGTCGACTCCAAGAGACCCAGTACTTC.